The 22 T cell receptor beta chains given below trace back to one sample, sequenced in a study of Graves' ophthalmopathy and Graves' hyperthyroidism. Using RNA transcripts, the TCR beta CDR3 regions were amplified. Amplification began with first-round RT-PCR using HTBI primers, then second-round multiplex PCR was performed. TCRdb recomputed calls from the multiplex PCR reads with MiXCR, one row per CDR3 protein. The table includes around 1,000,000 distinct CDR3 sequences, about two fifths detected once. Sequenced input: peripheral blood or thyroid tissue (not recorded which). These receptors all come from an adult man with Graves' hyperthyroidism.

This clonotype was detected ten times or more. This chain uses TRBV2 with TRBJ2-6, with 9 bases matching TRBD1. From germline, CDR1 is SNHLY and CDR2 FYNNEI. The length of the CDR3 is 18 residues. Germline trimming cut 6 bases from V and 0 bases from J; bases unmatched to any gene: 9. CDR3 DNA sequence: TGTGCCAGCAGATATGGGGACAGGGTTGTCTCTGGGGCCAACGTCCTGACTTTC. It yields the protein CASRYGDRVVSGANVLTF.

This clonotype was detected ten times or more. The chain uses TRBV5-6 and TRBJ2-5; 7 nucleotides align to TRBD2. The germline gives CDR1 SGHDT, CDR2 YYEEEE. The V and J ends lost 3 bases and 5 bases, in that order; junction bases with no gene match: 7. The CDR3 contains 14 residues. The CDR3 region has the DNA TGTGCCAGCAGCTCCGGACTAGACAGCGAGACCCAGTACTTC. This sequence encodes CASSSGLDSETQYF.

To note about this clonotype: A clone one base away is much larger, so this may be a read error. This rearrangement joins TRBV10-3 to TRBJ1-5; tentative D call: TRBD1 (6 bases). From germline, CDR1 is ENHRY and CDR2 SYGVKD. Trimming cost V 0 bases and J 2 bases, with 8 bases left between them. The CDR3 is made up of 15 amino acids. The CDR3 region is CAISESTGRNQPQHF. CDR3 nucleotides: TGTGCCATCAGTGAGTCGACAGGTCGCAATCAGCCCCAGCATTTT.

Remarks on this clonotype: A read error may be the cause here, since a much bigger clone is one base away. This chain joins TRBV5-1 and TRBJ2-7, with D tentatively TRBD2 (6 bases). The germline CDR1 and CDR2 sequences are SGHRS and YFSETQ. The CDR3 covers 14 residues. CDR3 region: CANSSGETSYEQYF. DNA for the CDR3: TGCGCCAACAGCTCGGGGGAGACCTCCTACGAGCAGTACTTC.

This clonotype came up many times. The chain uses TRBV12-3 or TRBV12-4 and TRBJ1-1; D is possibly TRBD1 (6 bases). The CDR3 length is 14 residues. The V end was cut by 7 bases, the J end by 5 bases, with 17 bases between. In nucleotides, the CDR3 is TGTGCCAGCACCACATTCAGGGGCGGAACTGAAGCTTTCTTT. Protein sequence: CASTTFRGGTEAFF.

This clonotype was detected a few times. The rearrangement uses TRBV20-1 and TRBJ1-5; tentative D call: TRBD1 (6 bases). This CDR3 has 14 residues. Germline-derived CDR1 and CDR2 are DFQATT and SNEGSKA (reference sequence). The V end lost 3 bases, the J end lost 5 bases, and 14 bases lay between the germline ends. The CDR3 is CSASISRGHQPQHF. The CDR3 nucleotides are TGCAGTGCTAGTATATCCAGGGGACATCAGCCCCAGCATTTT.

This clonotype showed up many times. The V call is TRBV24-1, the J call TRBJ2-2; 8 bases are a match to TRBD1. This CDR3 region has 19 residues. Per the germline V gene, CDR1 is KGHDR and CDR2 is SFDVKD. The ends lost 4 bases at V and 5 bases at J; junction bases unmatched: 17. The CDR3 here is CATSDSPQRTGRQTGELFF. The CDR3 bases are TGTGCCACCAGTGACTCCCCCCAACGGACAGGGCGGCAGACCGGGGAGCTGTTTTTT.

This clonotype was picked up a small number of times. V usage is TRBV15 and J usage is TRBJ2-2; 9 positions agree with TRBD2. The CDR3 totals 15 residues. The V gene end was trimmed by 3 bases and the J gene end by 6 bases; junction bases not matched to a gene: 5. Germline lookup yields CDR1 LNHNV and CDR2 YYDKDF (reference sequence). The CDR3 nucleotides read TGTGCCACCAGCAGTCGGACTAGCGCGGCCGGGGAGCTGTTTTTT. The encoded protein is CATSSRTSAAGELFF.

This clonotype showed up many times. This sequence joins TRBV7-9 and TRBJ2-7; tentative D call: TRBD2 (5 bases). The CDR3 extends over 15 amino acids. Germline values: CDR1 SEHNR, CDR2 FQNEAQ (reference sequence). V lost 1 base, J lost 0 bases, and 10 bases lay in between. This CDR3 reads CASSLEGGYSYEQYF. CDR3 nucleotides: TGTGCCAGCAGCTTAGAGGGCGGGTACTCCTACGAGCAGTACTTC.

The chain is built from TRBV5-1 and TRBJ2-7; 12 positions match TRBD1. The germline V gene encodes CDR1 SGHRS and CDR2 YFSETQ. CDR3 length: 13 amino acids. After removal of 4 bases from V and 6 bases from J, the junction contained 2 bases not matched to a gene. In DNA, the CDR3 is TGCGCCAGCAGCAAGGGACAGGGGGCCGAGCAGTACTTC. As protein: CASSKGQGAEQYF.

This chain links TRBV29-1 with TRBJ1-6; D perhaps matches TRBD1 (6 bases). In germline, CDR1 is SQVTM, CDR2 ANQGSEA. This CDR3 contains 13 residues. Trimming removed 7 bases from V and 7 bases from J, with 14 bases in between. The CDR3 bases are TGCAGCGCAATGCCAGGGGTGAATTCACCCCTCCACTTT. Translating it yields CSAMPGVNSPLHF.

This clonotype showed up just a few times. The CDR3 DNA reads TGTGCCAGCAGTCGATACCTAGGAGCGGGTATTACCTACGAGCAGTACTTC. As protein: CASSRYLGAGITYEQYF. This chain links TRBV5-8 with TRBJ2-7, with D possibly being TRBD2 (6 bases). V was clipped by 5 bases and J by 2 bases, with 23 bases between them. Germline assignment: CDR1 SGHTS and CDR2 YDEGEE. There are 17 residues in the CDR3.

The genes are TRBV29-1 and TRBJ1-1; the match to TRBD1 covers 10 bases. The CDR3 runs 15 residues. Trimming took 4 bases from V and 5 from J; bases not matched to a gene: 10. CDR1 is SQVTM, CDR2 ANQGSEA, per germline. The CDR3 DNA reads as TGCAGCGTTGGAGGGACAGGGGAAGTTCGGACTGAAGCTTTCTTT. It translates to CSVGGTGEVRTEAFF.

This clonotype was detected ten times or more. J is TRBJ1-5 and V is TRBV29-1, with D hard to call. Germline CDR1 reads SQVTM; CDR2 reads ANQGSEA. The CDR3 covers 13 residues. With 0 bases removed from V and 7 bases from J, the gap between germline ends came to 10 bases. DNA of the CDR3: TGCAGCGTTGAAGAGTCCGAAGGGCAGCCCCAGCATTTT. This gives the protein CSVEESEGQPQHF.

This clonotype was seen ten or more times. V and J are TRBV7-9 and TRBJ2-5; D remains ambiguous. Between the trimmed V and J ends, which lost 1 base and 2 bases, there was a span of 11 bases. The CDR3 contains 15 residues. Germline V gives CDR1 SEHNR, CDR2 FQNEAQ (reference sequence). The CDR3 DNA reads TGTGCCAGCAGCTTAGAAGGGCGTAGTCAAGAGACCCAGTACTTC. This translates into CASSLEGRSQETQYF.

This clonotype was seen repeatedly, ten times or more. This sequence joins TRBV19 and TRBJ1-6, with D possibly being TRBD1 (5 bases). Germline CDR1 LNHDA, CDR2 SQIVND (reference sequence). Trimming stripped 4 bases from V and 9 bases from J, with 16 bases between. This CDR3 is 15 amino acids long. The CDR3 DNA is TGTGCCAGTAGTACCTGGAGGGGTAAGGCTTCACCCCTCCACTTT. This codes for CASSTWRGKASPLHF.

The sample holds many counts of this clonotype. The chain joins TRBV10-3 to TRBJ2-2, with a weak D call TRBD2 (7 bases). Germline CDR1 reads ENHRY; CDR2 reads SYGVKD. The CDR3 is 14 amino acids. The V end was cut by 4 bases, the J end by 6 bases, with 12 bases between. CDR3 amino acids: CAISGRGGAGELFF. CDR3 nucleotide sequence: TGTGCCATCAGTGGCCGAGGGGGGGCCGGGGAGCTGTTTTTT.

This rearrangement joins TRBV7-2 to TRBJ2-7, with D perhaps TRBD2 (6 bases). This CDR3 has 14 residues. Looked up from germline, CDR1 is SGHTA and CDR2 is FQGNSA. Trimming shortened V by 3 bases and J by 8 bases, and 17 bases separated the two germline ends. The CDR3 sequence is CASSFPSTGAQQYF. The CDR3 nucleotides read TGTGCCAGCAGCTTTCCGTCGACGGGAGCCCAGCAGTACTTC. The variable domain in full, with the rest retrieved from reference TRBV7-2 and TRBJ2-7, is GAGVSQSPSNKVTEKGKDVELRCDPISGHTALYWYRQSLGQGLEFLIYFQGNSAPDKSGLPSDRFSAERTGGSVSTLTIQRTQQEDSAVYLCASSFPSTGAQQYFGPGTRLTVT.

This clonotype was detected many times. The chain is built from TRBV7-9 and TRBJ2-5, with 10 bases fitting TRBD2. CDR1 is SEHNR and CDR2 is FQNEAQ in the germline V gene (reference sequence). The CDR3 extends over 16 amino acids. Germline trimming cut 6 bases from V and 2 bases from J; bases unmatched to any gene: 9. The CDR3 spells CASRLSLAGVQETQYF. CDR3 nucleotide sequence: TGTGCCAGCAGACTTAGTCTAGCGGGAGTACAAGAGACCCAGTACTTC.

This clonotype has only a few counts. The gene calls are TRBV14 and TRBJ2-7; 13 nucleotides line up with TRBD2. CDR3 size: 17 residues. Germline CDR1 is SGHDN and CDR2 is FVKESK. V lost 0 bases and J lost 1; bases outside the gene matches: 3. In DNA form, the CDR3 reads TGTGCCAGCAGCCAAGATTCGACTAGCGGGAGGTCCTACGAGCAGTACTTC. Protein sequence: CASSQDSTSGRSYEQYF.

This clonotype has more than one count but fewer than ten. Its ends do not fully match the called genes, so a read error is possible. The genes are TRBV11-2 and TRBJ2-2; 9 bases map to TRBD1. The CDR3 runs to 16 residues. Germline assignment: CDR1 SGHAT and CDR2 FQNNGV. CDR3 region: CASSFHGQGTSGEPFF. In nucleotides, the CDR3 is TGTGCCAGCAGCTTCCATGGACAGGGGACGTCCGGGGAGCCGTTTTTT.

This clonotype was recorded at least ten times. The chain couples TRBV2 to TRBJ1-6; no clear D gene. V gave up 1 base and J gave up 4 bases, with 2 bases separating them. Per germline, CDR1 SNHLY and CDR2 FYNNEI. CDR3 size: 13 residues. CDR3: CASSEEYNSPLHF. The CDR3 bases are TGTGCCAGCAGTGAAGAATATAATTCACCCCTCCACTTT. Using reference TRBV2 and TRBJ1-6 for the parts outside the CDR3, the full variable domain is EPEVTQTPSHQVTQMGQEVILRCVPISNHLYFYWYRQILGQKVEFLVSFYNNEISEKSEIFDDQFSVERPDGSNFTLKIRSTKLEDSAMYFCASSEEYNSPLHFGNGTRLTVT.